Included here is one T cell receptor beta chain sequence, with context. This sample is drawn from a study of blood T cell repertoires in COVID-19. About the research overall: Samples came from the United States, Italy and Spain, spanning acute and convalescent COVID-19. PBMCs, B-cell-depleted T cells, or T cells provided the cDNA or gDNA that made up the material.

V was cut by 0 bases and J by 7 bases, with 6 bases left in between. This CDR3 comprises 13 residues. Per germline, CDR1 SEHNR and CDR2 FQNEAQ (reference sequence). Study processing details: Quantification of nucleated cells was approximated via reference gene primer amplification. Assay: immunoSEQ multiplex PCR; the TCRdb copy retains only in-frame clones and omits some. The DNA was the basis for D and trimming; V, J and clone size are from that table. This table holds 200,000 to 250,000 clones, around 90% found once. Input material: peripheral blood. V and J are TRBV7-9 and TRBJ2-2; D unclear. The receptor was derived from a woman aged 18-30 years who had recovered from COVID-19. This CDR3 reads CASSLAAGGELFF. The CDR3 region has the DNA TGTGCCAGCAGCTTAGCGGCAGGCGGGGAGCTGTTTTTT.